This entry features one TCR beta chain sequence. Its target is not known. This CDR3 has 18 residues. Germline V CDR1 and CDR2: SGDLS, YYNGEE. Trimming left V 0 bases short and J 0 bases short, with 15 bases between. TCRdb's table, derived via immunoSEQ multiplex PCR, lists solely in-frame clones and lacks some. The data hold some 120,000 clones, with about nine tenths observed a single time. The sample originates from a study of cytomegalovirus exposure and HLA in healthy donors. Study summary: The use of the same platform for the 110 or so validation repertoires and the approximately 730 first-cohort repertoires was reported by a later analysis.

Findings and caveats of the study: Most TCR sequences were rare, but some public TCRs occurred in many donors.

The J gene is TRBJ2-2, the V gene TRBV9, with D possibly matching TRBD1 (5 bases). This clonotype was sampled from a man aged 25 to 45 in good health and CMV-seronegative. The sample taken for sequencing was PBMCs. This chain's CDR3 is CASSVGSQGLTNTGELFF. The CDR3, as DNA: TGTGCCAGCAGCGTAGGATCGCAGGGATTGACGAACACCGGGGAGCTGTTTTTT.